The clone carrying this TCR beta chain was detected only a few times. The antigen is not known. The source of the sample is a study of regulatory T cells in long-lasting Graves disease. Study-level results: Relative to newly diagnosed Graves' patients, persistent ones had lower TCR diversity. Persistent disease was associated with favored TRBV28 usage and with favored use of TRBJ1-2 and TRBJ2-5. The number of shared public clonotypes was higher in persistent patients (about 2,700) than new patients (966).

CDR3 regions were amplified by Arm-PCR using iRepertoire HTBI primers to build TCR beta libraries. TCRdb itself ran the multiplex PCR reads through MiXCR, one entry per CDR3 protein. The sample holds approximately 440,000 distinct CDR3 sequences, roughly a quarter seen once. The CDR3 totals 13 residues. CDR1 is SGHVS, CDR2 FQNEAQ, per germline. J lost 5 bases, V lost 3 bases, and 3 bases had no gene match. This sample's time point: persistent/refractory GD, antithyroid drugs over 5 years with positive TRAb. PBMC-derived RNA was used for the TCR library. Graves' disease diagnosis followed American Thyroid Association guidelines.

The receptor comes from a female donor with Graves disease. This sample comprised peripheral blood mononuclear cells (PBMCs), obtained when the disease was refractory, from a patient treated with antithyroid drugs. V and J are TRBV7-8 and TRBJ2-7, with 8 bases lining up with TRBD2. The CDR3 nucleotides are TGTGCCAGCAGCTTCCCACTAGCGGACGAGCAGTACTTC. Translation: CASSFPLADEQYF.